A selection of T cell receptor beta chains follows, all from one sample in a study of T-cell memory formation after mild COVID-19. TCRdb called the 5' RACE reads again in MiXCR, with one record for every CDR3 protein. The sample contains over 500,000 distinct CDR3 sequences, roughly 17% of which appear only once. The source material was PBMCs or a T cell subset sorted from them (not recorded which). These receptors originate from an adult woman who had mild COVID-19 (a few samples of this study predate the infection). Cell type and time point are not known. CDR3s include the opening cysteine and the closing phenylalanine or tryptophan. The order of the fields is J gene, D gene, V gene, clone size, CDR3 protein, CDR3 DNA. D genes are given only for firm matches. Where a row states a size, it is once, few, many or the class of an expanded clone; other rows omit it.

>TRBJ2-5|TRBD1|TRBV7-3|-
CASSHLPDRGQETQYF
TGTGCCAGCAGCCATTTGCCTGACAGGGGCCAAGAGACCCAGTACTTC
>TRBJ1-2|-|TRBV29-1|-
CSVERDDGYTF
TGCAGCGTTGAGCGCGACGACGGCTACACCTTC
>TRBJ2-1|TRBD2|TRBV12-3/TRBV12-4|few
CASSLWTSSTIGQFF
TGTGCCAGCAGTTTATGGACTAGCTCGACAATCGGGCAGTTCTTC
>TRBJ2-1|TRBD2|TRBV27|few
CASSRRLAGAHNEQFF
TGTGCCAGCAGTAGGAGACTAGCGGGAGCACACAATGAGCAGTTCTTC
>TRBJ2-1|-|TRBV7-9|many
CASSSRDFYNEQFF
TGTGCCAGCAGCTCTCGGGACTTCTACAATGAGCAGTTCTTC
>TRBJ2-1|-|TRBV29-1|many
CSVDGLTTEYNEQFF
TGCAGCGTTGACGGCTTGACCACGGAATACAATGAGCAGTTCTTC
>TRBJ1-1|-|TRBV20-1|few
CSVLPLGGSEAFF
TGCAGTGTTTTGCCACTTGGGGGGTCTGAAGCTTTCTTT
>TRBJ1-1|-|TRBV10-3|-
CAIKEGSGLLNTEAFF
TGTGCCATCAAGGAAGGCAGTGGACTGCTGAACACTGAAGCTTTCTTT
>TRBJ1-1|-|TRBV12-3/TRBV12-4|few
CASSPGLRSGDTEAFF
TGTGCCAGCAGCCCCGGGTTAAGAAGCGGGGACACTGAAGCTTTCTTT
>TRBJ1-5|-|TRBV4-2|-
CASSPRSGGQPQHF
TGTGCCAGCAGCCCCCGTTCTGGCGGCCAGCCCCAGCATTTT
>TRBJ1-1|TRBD1|TRBV20-1|few
CSARFRTGPNTEAFF
TGCAGTGCTAGATTCCGGACAGGGCCTAACACTGAAGCTTTCTTT
>TRBJ1-1|-|TRBV10-3|-
CAGSGVLNTEAFF
TGTGCAGGTTCAGGGGTCTTGAACACTGAAGCTTTCTTT
>TRBJ1-1|-|TRBV4-1|-
CASSQDEDTYMNTEAFF
TGCGCCAGCAGCCAAGATGAGGACACTTACATGAACACTGAAGCTTTCTTT
>TRBJ2-2|-|TRBV5-1|-
CASSLVPGAGELFF
TGCGCCAGCAGCTTGGTTCCGGGGGCCGGGGAGCTGTTTTTT
>TRBJ2-7|TRBD1|TRBV9|-
CASSRGGGWSSYEQYF
TGTGCCAGCAGCAGAGGGGGCGGGTGGAGCTCCTACGAGCAGTACTTC
>TRBJ2-1|-|TRBV18|few
CASSPVEGPYNEQFF
TGTGCCAGCTCACCAGTGGAAGGGCCCTACAATGAGCAGTTCTTC
>TRBJ2-6|TRBD2|TRBV7-9|-
CASSATDGGGRRSGANVLTF
TGTGCCAGCAGCGCCACTGACGGGGGAGGGCGACGCTCTGGGGCCAACGTCCTGACTTTC
>TRBJ1-2|-|TRBV20-1|-
CSASGRARGYTF
TGCAGTGCTAGCGGCCGGGCAAGGGGCTACACCTTC
>TRBJ2-7|-|TRBV12-3/TRBV12-4|few
CASSFPGGYEQYF
TGTGCCAGCAGTTTCCCCGGGGGCTACGAGCAGTACTTC
>TRBJ2-1|-|TRBV24-1|-
CATNGRFHGRNEQFF
TGTGCCACCAATGGACGGTTTCACGGTAGGAATGAGCAGTTCTTC
>TRBJ2-3|-|TRBV24-1|few
CATSGGDRTTDTQYF
TGTGCCACCAGTGGGGGAGACAGAACCACAGATACGCAGTATTTT
>TRBJ2-5|-|TRBV7-2|-
CASSSQSEETQYF
TGTGCCAGCAGCTCCCAGTCCGAAGAGACCCAGTACTTC
>TRBJ1-6|TRBD1|TRBV11-2|once
CASSPLTGGLNSPLHF
TGTGCCAGCAGCCCGCTGACAGGGGGCTTGAACTCACCCCTCCACTTT
>TRBJ2-5|-|TRBV24-1|-
CATSDSPSRSPQETQYF
TGTGCCACCAGTGATTCGCCTTCGAGGAGCCCACAAGAGACCCAGTACTTC
>TRBJ2-7|-|TRBV6-2/TRBV6-3|-
CASSYSEGPYEQYF
TGTGCCAGCAGTTACTCGGAGGGTCCCTACGAGCAGTACTTC
>TRBJ2-1|TRBD2|TRBV18|-
CASSTTSGNYNEQFF
TGTGCCAGCTCAACCACTAGCGGGAACTACAATGAGCAGTTCTTC
>TRBJ2-1|TRBD2|TRBV5-1|few
CASSLGGFLAGVYNEQFF
TGCGCCAGCAGCTTGGGCGGCTTTCTAGCGGGAGTCTACAATGAGCAGTTCTTC
>TRBJ1-2|-|TRBV29-1|few
CSVENRGFRANYGYTF
TGCAGCGTTGAAAATAGAGGTTTTAGGGCTAACTATGGCTACACCTTC
>TRBJ1-6|TRBD1|TRBV12-3/TRBV12-4|-
CASSRDRGGSPLHF
TGTGCCAGCAGCAGGGACAGGGGAGGATCACCCCTCCACTTT
>TRBJ1-6|-|TRBV6-6|-
CASKPGSKNSPLHF
TGTGCCAGCAAGCCCGGGTCCAAAAATTCACCCCTCCACTTT
>TRBJ1-1|TRBD1|TRBV24-1|-
CATSRTGIEAFF
TGTGCCACCAGCCGGACAGGAATTGAAGCTTTCTTT
>TRBJ2-2|TRBD2|TRBV12-3/TRBV12-4|-
CASSFWRGGETGELFF
TGTGCCAGCAGTTTTTGGCGGGGGGGCGAAACCGGGGAGCTGTTTTTT
>TRBJ2-1|TRBD1|TRBV6-2/TRBV6-3|few
CASRPLRPGQGNNEQFF
TGTGCCAGCAGGCCGCTCCGACCGGGACAGGGGAACAATGAGCAGTTCTTC
>TRBJ1-5|-|TRBV6-2/TRBV6-3|few
CASSYQDWSNQPQHF
TGTGCCAGCAGTTACCAAGATTGGAGCAATCAGCCCCAGCATTTT
>TRBJ1-2|TRBD1|TRBV6-1|few
CASRKTRDRVYGYTF
TGTGCCAGCAGAAAAACTCGGGACAGGGTCTATGGCTACACCTTC
>TRBJ2-7|-|TRBV20-1|-
CSARAPRSSYEQYF
TGCAGTGCTAGAGCGCCGAGGAGCAGCTACGAGCAGTACTTC
>TRBJ2-1|TRBD2|TRBV20-1|-
CSAGGAGDPYNEQFF
TGCAGTGCTGGGGGTGCGGGGGATCCCTACAATGAGCAGTTCTTC
>TRBJ2-4|-|TRBV7-2|few
CASSSWTEDGVAFF
TGTGCCAGCAGCTCCTGGACAGAGGACGGGGTAGCCTTCTTC
>TRBJ1-2|-|TRBV2|-
CASSELTNGYTF
TGTGCCAGCAGTGAACTGACCAATGGCTACACCTTC
>TRBJ2-1|TRBD1|TRBV6-6|-
CASRPGGSYNEQFF
TGTGCCAGCAGGCCAGGGGGCTCCTACAATGAGCAGTTCTTC
>TRBJ2-1|-|TRBV6-5|few
CASSRRPRSYNEQFF
TGTGCCAGCAGTCGCAGGCCCAGGTCGTACAATGAGCAGTTCTTC
>TRBJ1-1|-|TRBV11-1|-
CASSFLTENTEAFF
TGTGCCAGCAGCTTCCTGACGGAGAACACTGAAGCTTTCTTT
>TRBJ1-6|TRBD1|TRBV20-1|-
CSARPRGRGNSPLHF
TGCAGTGCTAGACCCAGGGGGCGCGGAAATTCACCCCTCCACTTT
>TRBJ1-1|-|TRBV9|few
CASTRDPNTEAFF
TGTGCCAGCACCAGAGACCCTAACACTGAAGCTTTCTTT
>TRBJ1-2|-|TRBV24-1|-
CATSDLTRGYTF
TGTGCCACCAGTGACCTGACTCGGGGCTACACCTTC
>TRBJ1-3|-|TRBV6-6|-
CASRHHAGPSGNTIYF
TGTGCCAGCAGGCACCACGCAGGGCCCTCTGGAAACACCATATATTTT
>TRBJ2-1|-|TRBV6-2/TRBV6-3|few
CASSVTGHNEQFF
TGTGCCAGCAGTGTAACTGGCCACAATGAGCAGTTCTTC
>TRBJ2-5|TRBD2|TRBV7-2|few
CASVASGLAQETQYF
TGTGCCAGCGTGGCTAGCGGTTTGGCCCAAGAGACCCAGTACTTC